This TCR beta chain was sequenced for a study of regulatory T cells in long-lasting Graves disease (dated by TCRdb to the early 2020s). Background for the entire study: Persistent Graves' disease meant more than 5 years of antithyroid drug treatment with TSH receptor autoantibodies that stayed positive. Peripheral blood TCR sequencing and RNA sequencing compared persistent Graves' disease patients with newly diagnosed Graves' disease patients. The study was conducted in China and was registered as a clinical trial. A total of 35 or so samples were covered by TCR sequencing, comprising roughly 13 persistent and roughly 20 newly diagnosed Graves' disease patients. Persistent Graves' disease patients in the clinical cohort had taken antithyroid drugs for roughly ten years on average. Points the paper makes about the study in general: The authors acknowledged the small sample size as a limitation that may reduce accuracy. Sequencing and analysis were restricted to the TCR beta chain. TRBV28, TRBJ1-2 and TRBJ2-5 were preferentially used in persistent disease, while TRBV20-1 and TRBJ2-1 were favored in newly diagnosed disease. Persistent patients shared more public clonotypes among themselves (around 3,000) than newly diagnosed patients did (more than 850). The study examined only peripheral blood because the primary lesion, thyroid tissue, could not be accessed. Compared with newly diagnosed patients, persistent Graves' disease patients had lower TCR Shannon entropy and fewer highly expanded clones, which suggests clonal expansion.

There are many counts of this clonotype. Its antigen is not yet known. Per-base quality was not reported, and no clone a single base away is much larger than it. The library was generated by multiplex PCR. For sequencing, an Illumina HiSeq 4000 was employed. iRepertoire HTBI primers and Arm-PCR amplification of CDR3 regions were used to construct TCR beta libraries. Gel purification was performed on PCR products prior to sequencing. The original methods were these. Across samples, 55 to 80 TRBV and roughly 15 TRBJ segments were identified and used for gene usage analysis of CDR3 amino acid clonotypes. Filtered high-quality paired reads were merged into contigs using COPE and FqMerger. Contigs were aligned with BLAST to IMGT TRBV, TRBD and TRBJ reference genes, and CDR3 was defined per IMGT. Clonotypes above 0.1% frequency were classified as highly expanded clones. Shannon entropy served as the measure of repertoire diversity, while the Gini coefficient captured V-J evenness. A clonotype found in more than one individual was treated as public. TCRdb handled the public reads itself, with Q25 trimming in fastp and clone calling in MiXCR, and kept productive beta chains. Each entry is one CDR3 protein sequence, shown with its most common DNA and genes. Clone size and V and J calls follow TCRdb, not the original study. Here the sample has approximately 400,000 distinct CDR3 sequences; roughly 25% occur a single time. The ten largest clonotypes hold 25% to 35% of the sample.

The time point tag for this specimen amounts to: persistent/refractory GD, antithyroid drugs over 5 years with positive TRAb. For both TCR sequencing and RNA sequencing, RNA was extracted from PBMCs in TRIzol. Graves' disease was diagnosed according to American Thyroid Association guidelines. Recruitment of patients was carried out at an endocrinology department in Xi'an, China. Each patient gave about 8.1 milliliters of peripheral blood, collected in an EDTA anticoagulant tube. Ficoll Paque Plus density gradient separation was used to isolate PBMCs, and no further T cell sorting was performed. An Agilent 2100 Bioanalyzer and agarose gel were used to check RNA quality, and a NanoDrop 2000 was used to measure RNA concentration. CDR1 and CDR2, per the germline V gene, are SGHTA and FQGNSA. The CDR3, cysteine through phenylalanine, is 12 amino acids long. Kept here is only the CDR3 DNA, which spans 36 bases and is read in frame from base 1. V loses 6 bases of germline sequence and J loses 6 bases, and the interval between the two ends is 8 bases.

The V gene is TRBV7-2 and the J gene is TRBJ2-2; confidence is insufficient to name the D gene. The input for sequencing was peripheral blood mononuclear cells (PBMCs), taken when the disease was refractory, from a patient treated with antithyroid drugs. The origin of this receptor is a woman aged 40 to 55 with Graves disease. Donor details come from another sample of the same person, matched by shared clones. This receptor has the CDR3 CASRARSGELFF. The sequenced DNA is TGTGCCAGCAGGGCTAGGTCCGGGGAGCTGTTTTTT.